This T cell receptor beta chain was recovered during a study of low-dose radiotherapy and immunotherapy resistance in tumors. Study summary: Cohort 2 was treated with 1 Gy per fraction every two weeks, amounting to 13 Gy across 26 weeks.

V lost 3 bases to trimming and J lost 0 bases, with 4 bases between them. The V gene's germline CDR1 is SGDLS and CDR2 YYNGEE. The CDR3 loop spans 13 amino acids. Gene-specific TRAV and TRBV primers were used for first-strand cDNA, covering alpha and beta chains. TCRs were put through 20 to 25 PCR cycles of amplification with Phusion. A constant-region primer and the V-primer adapter served as the primer pair. A single record per CDR3 protein comes from TCRdb applying MiXCR to the reads. The data contain some 13,000 distinct CDR3 sequences, 65% to 75% of them singletons. The clonotype was recovered from a human donor with advanced metastatic prostate, ovarian, gallbladder or colorectal cancer (not recorded which). This table probably holds off-target reads from a library built for another chain. V usage is TRBV9 and J usage is TRBJ1-3; unclear D gene. CDR3 in DNA: TGTGCCAGCAGCGGCAACTCTGGAAACACCATATATTTT. Translated, it gives CASSGNSGNTIYF.